This TCR beta chain is drawn from a study of T cell clones after liver transplantation. Study-level information: A pre-transplant mixed lymphocyte reaction with TCRbeta sequencing defined graft-donor-reactive clones followed in post-transplant blood. Three of eight recipients were HCV-positive; others had non-autoimmune, non-viral indications.

V lost 7 bases to trimming and J lost 5 bases, with 11 bases between them. CDR3 size: 12 residues. Germline assignment: CDR1 MNHNY and CDR2 SVGAGI (reference sequence). Profiling relied on immunoSEQ multiplex PCR, and the TCRdb table lists in-frame clones only, not all of them. This repertoire shows about 75,000 clones, roughly 80% found once; its top ten account for 2.1%. The sample was CD4+ T cells from blood, taken around 50 months after liver transplant. This chain uses TRBV6-6 with TRBJ1-1; D is possibly TRBD1 (5 bases). This TCR derives from a human patient who received a liver transplant. The graft donor may account for some of the T cells. The CDR3 sequence is CASNRGRTEAFF. The CDR3 DNA is TGTGCCAGCAATAGGGGTAGGACTGAAGCTTTCTTT.